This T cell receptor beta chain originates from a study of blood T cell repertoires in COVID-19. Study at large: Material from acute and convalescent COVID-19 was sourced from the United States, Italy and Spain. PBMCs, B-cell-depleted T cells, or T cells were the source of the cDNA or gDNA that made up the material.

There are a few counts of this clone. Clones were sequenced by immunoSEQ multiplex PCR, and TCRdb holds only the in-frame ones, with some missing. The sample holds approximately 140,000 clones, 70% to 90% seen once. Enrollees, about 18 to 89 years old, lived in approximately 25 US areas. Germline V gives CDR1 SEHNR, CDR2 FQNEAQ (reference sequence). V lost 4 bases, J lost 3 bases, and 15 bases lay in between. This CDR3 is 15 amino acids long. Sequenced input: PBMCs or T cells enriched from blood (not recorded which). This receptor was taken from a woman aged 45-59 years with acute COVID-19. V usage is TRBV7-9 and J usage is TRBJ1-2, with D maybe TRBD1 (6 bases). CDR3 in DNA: TGTGCCAGCAGCTCAGATTTCCAGGGGTACTATGGCTACACCTTC. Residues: CASSSDFQGYYGYTF.